A single sample gave rise to the 26 T cell receptor beta chains below, sequenced in a study of T-cell reconstitution after alpha-beta-depleted transplantation in children. It was with unique molecular identifiers that the TCRbeta library was prepared. MiXCR, applied by TCRdb to the PCR reads, yields one record per CDR3 protein. The sample contains a few hundred thousand distinct CDR3 sequences, about 23% of which appear only once. Source: PBMCs, taken before TCRalphabeta/CD19-depleted stem cell transplant. Every receptor here comes from a girl aged 2 to 9 with Fanconi anemia, due to receive a stem cell transplant.

The rearrangement uses TRBV10-3 and TRBJ2-2, with TRBD2 matching over 10 bases. CDR3 size: 15 residues. V shed 4 bases, J shed 5 bases, and the junction held 4 bases outside the gene matches. Germline assignment: CDR1 ENHRY and CDR2 SYGVKD. Here the CDR3 reads CAISALAGATGELFF. For the CDR3, the DNA is TGTGCCATCAGTGCTCTAGCGGGAGCTACCGGGGAGCTGTTTTTT.

At least ten counts were recorded for this clonotype. This sequence joins TRBV19 and TRBJ2-7; D may be TRBD1 (6 bases). CDR3 length: 13 residues. V was clipped by 6 bases and J by 3 bases, with 12 bases between them. Germline V lookup: CDR1 LNHDA, CDR2 SQIVND (reference sequence). The CDR3 here is CASSSDRFYEQYF. CDR3 bases: TGTGCCAGTAGCTCGGACAGATTCTACGAGCAGTACTTC.

This chain links TRBV28 with TRBJ2-1; weak D call: TRBD1 (5 bases). The germline gives CDR1 MDHEN, CDR2 SYDVKM. The V end was cut by 7 bases, the J end by 2 bases, with 12 bases between. This CDR3 region has 14 residues. The CDR3 reads CASTYPGTYNEQFF. The DNA for the CDR3 is TGTGCCAGCACCTACCCAGGGACCTACAATGAGCAGTTCTTC.

The V and J genes are TRBV4-2 and TRBJ2-1; 8 bases map to TRBD2. With V trimmed by 4 bases and J by 4 bases, 9 bases remained unmatched. The germline gives CDR1 LGHNA, CDR2 YNFKEQ. The CDR3 totals 16 residues. This chain's CDR3 is CASSPVSGDGYNEQFF. The DNA for the CDR3 is TGTGCCAGCAGCCCAGTTAGCGGGGACGGGTACAATGAGCAGTTCTTC.

This rearrangement joins TRBV20-1 to TRBJ2-7, with D tentatively TRBD2 (5 bases). Germline V gene sequence: CDR1 DFQATT, CDR2 SNEGSKA (reference sequence). V gave up 7 bases and J gave up 3 bases, with 16 bases separating them. There are 13 residues in the CDR3. The CDR3: CSGASGFNYEQYF. CDR3 sequence (DNA): TGCAGTGGGGCGAGCGGATTCAACTACGAGCAGTACTTC.

This clonotype was counted at least ten times. The chain has TRBV4-2 and TRBJ2-4; D not certain. There are 14 residues in the CDR3. From germline, CDR1 is LGHNA and CDR2 YNFKEQ. Trimming stripped 0 bases from V and 4 bases from J, with 7 bases between. This CDR3 is CASSQDEVKNIQYF. In DNA form, the CDR3 reads TGTGCCAGCAGCCAAGATGAGGTTAAAAACATTCAGTACTTC.

The table lists this clonotype with many counts. V gene TRBV28 combines with J gene TRBJ2-7; D gene ambiguous. The V end lost 3 bases, the J end lost 8 bases, and 8 bases lay between the germline ends. Germline CDR1 and CDR2: MDHEN and SYDVKM. This CDR3 is built from 11 residues. CDR3 nucleotide sequence: TGTGCCAGCAGTTTTTCCAGCCAGCAGTACTTC. It codes for CASSFSSQQYF.

V gene TRBV6-6 combines with J gene TRBJ2-7; a weak D match, TRBD1 (6 bases). This CDR3 comprises 12 residues. Trimming took 8 bases from V and 4 from J, leaving 12 bases between them. Germline loops: CDR1 MNHNY, CDR2 SVGAGI (reference sequence). The CDR3 nucleotides read TGTGCCAGCGGGGACACAGGGTACGAGCAGTACTTC. It yields the protein CASGDTGYEQYF.

The table lists this clonotype with a few counts. The chain joins TRBV29-1 to TRBJ1-5; the match to TRBD1 covers 8 bases. With 4 bases clipped from V and 3 bases from J, the junction kept 8 bases outside the gene matches. The V gene's germline CDR1 is SQVTM and CDR2 ANQGSEA. CDR3 size: 15 residues. The DNA of the CDR3 is TGCAGCGTTGTCACCGGACAGGGCTACAATCAGCCCCAGCATTTT. Amino acids: CSVVTGQGYNQPQHF.

J is TRBJ1-1 and V is TRBV10-3; D possibly corresponds to TRBD1 (5 bases). The CDR3 runs 13 residues. Germline CDR1 reads ENHRY; CDR2 reads SYGVKD. Trimming shortened V by 2 bases and J by 4 bases, and 8 bases separated the two germline ends. The CDR3 coding sequence is TGTGCCATCAGTGAGGGGGGGATCACTGAAGCTTTCTTT. Its protein product is CAISEGGITEAFF.

This sequence joins TRBV30 and TRBJ1-2; tentatively, D is TRBD1 (5 bases). Germline CDR1 is GTSNPN and CDR2 is SVGIG (reference sequence). The CDR3 covers 12 residues. V gave up 0 bases and J gave up 3 bases, with 5 bases separating them. For the CDR3, the DNA is TGTGCCTGGAGTGTAGGGGACTATGGCTACACCTTC. This translates into CAWSVGDYGYTF.

This clonotype was counted many times. This chain links TRBV27 with TRBJ2-7, with D hard to call. Per the germline V gene, CDR1 is MNHEY and CDR2 is SMNVEV (reference sequence). The CDR3 spans 13 residues. V gave up 8 bases and J gave up 0 bases, with 11 bases separating them. The CDR3 DNA is TGTGCCAGCGGGCAGCGCCACTCCTACGAGCAGTACTTC. Protein product: CASGQRHSYEQYF.

The genes are TRBV5-1 and TRBJ1-3, with 7 bases lining up with TRBD1. The CDR3 is 15 residues long. CDR1 and CDR2 from the germline V gene are SGHRS and YFSETQ. Germline trimming cut 4 bases from V and 2 bases from J; bases unmatched to any gene: 6. CDR3 residues: CASSPTTGPGNTIYF. In DNA form, the CDR3 reads TGCGCCAGCAGCCCAACGACAGGGCCTGGAAACACCATATATTTT.

This clonotype was counted many times. The J gene is TRBJ1-2, the V gene TRBV20-1, with 9 bases identical to TRBD1. Germline lookup yields CDR1 DFQATT and CDR2 SNEGSKA (reference sequence). CDR3 length: 12 amino acids. Trimming cost V 5 bases and J 6 bases; bases outside gene matches: 4. For the CDR3, the DNA is TGCAGTGCTGGTGGACAGGGGAATGGCTACACCTTC. Protein sequence: CSAGGQGNGYTF.

This clonotype appeared a few times. The V gene is TRBV20-1, the J gene TRBJ2-5; TRBD1 matches 8 bases. V was clipped by 0 bases and J by 5 bases; unmatched bases: 8. The CDR3 is 15 residues long. The germline CDR1 and CDR2 sequences are DFQATT and SNEGSKA (reference sequence). For the CDR3, the DNA is TGCAGTGCTAGAGATGCTGACAGGGGCACGGAGACCCAGTACTTC. It encodes CSARDADRGTETQYF.

This clonotype occurred a few times. The chain is built from TRBV27 and TRBJ2-3; D is undetermined. This CDR3 spans 12 amino acids. Germline CDR1 is MNHEY and CDR2 is SMNVEV (reference sequence). Trimming took 5 bases from V and 4 from J, leaving 7 bases between them. The CDR3 region is CASSPIPDTQYF. The DNA of the CDR3 is TGTGCCAGCAGTCCGATCCCAGATACGCAGTATTTT.

V gene TRBV10-2 combines with J gene TRBJ2-3; weak D call: TRBD2 (7 bases). V gave up 4 bases and J gave up 8 bases, with 19 bases separating them. Looked up from germline, CDR1 is WSHSY and CDR2 is SAAADI. The CDR3 contains 15 residues. The CDR3 reads CASSGGGEDLRTQYF. CDR3 sequence (DNA): TGCGCCAGCAGTGGAGGGGGGGAGGACTTACGTACGCAGTATTTT.

This clonotype was seen ten or more times. This rearrangement joins TRBV29-1 to TRBJ2-7, with 8 bases aligning to TRBD1. Germline assignment: CDR1 SQVTM and CDR2 ANQGSEA. The CDR3 covers 13 residues. The ends lost 4 bases at V and 3 bases at J; junction bases unmatched: 5. The CDR3 DNA reads TGCAGCGTTGGGGACAGGTCCCGCTACGAGCAGTACTTC. Protein product: CSVGDRSRYEQYF.

The J gene is TRBJ2-5, the V gene TRBV6-1, with a weak D call TRBD1 (5 bases). Germline loops: CDR1 MNHNS, CDR2 SASEGT. The CDR3 spans 15 residues. The germline V and J ends were trimmed by 6 bases and 0 bases, with 14 bases remaining between them. The CDR3 reads CASSDLTDNQETQYF. The CDR3 coding sequence is TGTGCCAGCAGCGATCTGACAGACAACCAAGAGACCCAGTACTTC.

The chain uses TRBV19 and TRBJ2-1; D is ambiguous. Germline CDR1 reads LNHDA; CDR2 reads SQIVND (reference sequence). The CDR3 extends over 14 amino acids. V lost 3 bases and J lost 5, with 11 bases in between. Here the CDR3 DNA reads TGTGCCAGTAGTATGGCCCTCCTAGACAATGAGCAGTTCTTC. Protein sequence: CASSMALLDNEQFF.

This clonotype was recorded a few times. This chain uses TRBV6-2 or TRBV6-3 with TRBJ2-1; D perhaps matches TRBD2 (6 bases). Trimming pared 2 bases from V and 4 bases from J, leaving 18 bases between. The CDR3 is 17 residues long. Per the germline V gene, CDR1 is MNHEY and CDR2 is SVGEGT. CDR3 sequence reads: CASSYPIWGDSYNEQFF. In nucleotides, the CDR3 is TGTGCCAGCAGTTACCCGATCTGGGGGGACTCTTACAATGAGCAGTTCTTC.

This clonotype was picked up many times. The chain employs TRBV12-3 or TRBV12-4 and TRBJ2-1; D is possibly TRBD1 or TRBD2 (5 bases each). The CDR3 has 14 amino acids. Trimming cost V 5 bases and J 7 bases, with 15 bases left between them. This chain's CDR3 is CASSPYGTVNEQFF. In DNA, the CDR3 is TGTGCCAGCAGTCCTTACGGGACCGTAAATGAGCAGTTCTTC.

This chain's CDR3 is CASSPVAGAREQYF. The CDR3 DNA reads TGTGCCAGCAGTCCAGTAGCGGGAGCTCGGGAGCAGTACTTC. This chain uses TRBV28 with TRBJ2-7; TRBD2 aligns across 9 bases. Germline CDR1 and CDR2: MDHEN and SYDVKM. J was trimmed by 7 bases and V by 5 bases; bases with no gene match: 9. CDR3 size: 14 residues.

V usage is TRBV20-1 and J usage is TRBJ1-6; possible D gene TRBD1, 5 bases. Germline CDR1 DFQATT, CDR2 SNEGSKA (reference sequence). Trimming stripped 4 bases from V and 7 bases from J, with 17 bases between. CDR3 size: 15 residues. CDR3 region: CSATPWGPTNSPLHF. Written as DNA, the CDR3 is TGCAGTGCTACCCCTTGGGGCCCCACAAATTCACCCCTCCACTTT.

V gene TRBV29-1 combines with J gene TRBJ1-1; D is unresolved. The CDR3 is 12 residues long. Trimming stripped 5 bases from V and 1 base from J, with 8 bases between. Germline V gives CDR1 SQVTM, CDR2 ANQGSEA. CDR3 DNA: TGCAGCGTTAGTCGGGGGAACACTGAAGCTTTCTTT. Encoded protein: CSVSRGNTEAFF.

This chain connects TRBV7-3 to TRBJ2-3; 7 nucleotides match TRBD2. After removal of 0 bases from V and 5 bases from J, the junction contained 5 bases not matched to a gene. Germline CDR1 reads SGHTA; CDR2 reads FQGTGA. This CDR3 spans 15 amino acids. The CDR3 loop is CASSLTREYIDTQYF. The CDR3 DNA reads TGTGCCAGCAGCTTAACGCGGGAGTACATAGATACGCAGTATTTT.